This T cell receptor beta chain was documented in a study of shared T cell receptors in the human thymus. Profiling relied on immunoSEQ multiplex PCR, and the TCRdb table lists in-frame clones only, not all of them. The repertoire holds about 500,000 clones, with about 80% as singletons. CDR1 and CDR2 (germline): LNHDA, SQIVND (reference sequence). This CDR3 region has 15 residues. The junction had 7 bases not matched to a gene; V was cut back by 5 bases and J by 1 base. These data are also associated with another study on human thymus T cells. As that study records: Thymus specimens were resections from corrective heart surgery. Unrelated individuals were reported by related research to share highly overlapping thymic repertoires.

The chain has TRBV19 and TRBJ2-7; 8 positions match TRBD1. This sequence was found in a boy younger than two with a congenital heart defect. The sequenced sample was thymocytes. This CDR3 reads CASSPDRGRSYEQYF. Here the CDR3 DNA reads TGTGCCAGTAGTCCTGACAGGGGTAGGTCCTACGAGCAGTACTTC.